These 9 T cell receptor beta chains were all obtained from the same sample, sequenced in a study of Tregs in tolerant kidney transplant recipients. Libraries were prepared by immunoSEQ multiplex PCR; TCRdb keeps only in-frame clonotypes and omits some of them. The table lists roughly 49,000 clones, 91% of them singletons, with 0.55% to 0.85% in the top ten. Specimen: Tregs from blood. Every receptor here comes from a human donor in good health.

The rearrangement links TRBV5-1 to TRBJ2-3; D is undetermined. Germline V gene data show CDR1 as SGHRS and CDR2 as YFSETQ. V was shortened by 2 bases and J by 2 bases, with 15 bases between the two germline ends. The CDR3 extends over 16 amino acids. DNA of the CDR3: TGCGCCAGCAGCTTTCGACCCGATGCACTCACAGATACGCAGTATTTT. Translated, it gives CASSFRPDALTDTQYF.

The CDR3 sequence: CASSAWGAGLGSEQYF. The DNA for the CDR3 is TGTGCCAGCAGTGCATGGGGGGCAGGGTTGGGGAGCGAGCAGTACTTC. The chain has TRBV2 and TRBJ2-7; D could derive from TRBD1 or TRBD2 (6 bases each). This CDR3 is built from 16 residues. Germline CDR1 reads SNHLY; CDR2 reads FYNNEI. V dropped 4 bases and J dropped 6 bases, with 22 bases sitting between them.

The chain employs TRBV5-1 and TRBJ1-2, with TRBD1 matching 12 bases. The V gene's germline CDR1 is SGHRS and CDR2 YFSETQ. The junction had 7 bases not matched to a gene; V was cut back by 3 bases and J by 7 bases. The CDR3 runs 15 residues. The DNA of the CDR3 is TGCGCCAGCAGCTCACCGGGACAGGGGGCATCTGGCTACACCTTC. Translation gives CASSSPGQGASGYTF.

The V and J genes are TRBV5-6 and TRBJ2-5; 9 bases agree with TRBD2. CDR3 length: 17 residues. The junction had 15 bases not matched to a gene; V was cut back by 4 bases and J by 5 bases. CDR1 and CDR2 (germline): SGHDT, YYEEEE. CDR3 loop: CASSRVSGGRARETQYF. CDR3 nucleotide sequence: TGTGCCAGCAGCCGCGTGAGTGGCGGGAGGGCCCGGGAGACCCAGTACTTC.

This chain joins TRBV5-1 and TRBJ2-7; D call uncertain. Germline loops: CDR1 SGHRS, CDR2 YFSETQ. The CDR3 is 16 residues long. Trimming pared 0 bases from V and 0 bases from J, leaving 13 bases between. In DNA, the CDR3 is TGCGCCAGCAGCTTGGATGCTAGGGCCCTCTCCTACGAGCAGTACTTC. It encodes CASSLDARALSYEQYF.

The chain employs TRBV18 and TRBJ2-1, with 8 positions matching TRBD1. From germline, CDR1 is KGHSH and CDR2 LQKENI. The CDR3 contains 16 residues. Unmatched junction bases numbered 9, after V lost 3 bases and J lost 5 bases. The CDR3 region has the DNA TGTGCCAGCTCACCGGGACAGGCCACTGTACACAATGAGCAGTTCTTC. Translating gives CASSPGQATVHNEQFF.

V usage is TRBV11-2 and J usage is TRBJ2-7, with D maybe TRBD1 (5 bases). The CDR3 length is 16 residues. Germline values: CDR1 SGHAT, CDR2 FQNNGV. V was pared by 1 base and J by 0 bases, with 13 bases between. The DNA of the CDR3 is TGTGCCAGCAGCTTAGTTGGTAGGACACTCTCCTACGAGCAGTACTTC. As protein: CASSLVGRTLSYEQYF.

The chain links TRBV5-4 to TRBJ1-2, with a weak D call TRBD1 (6 bases). Germline V gene data show CDR1 as SGHNT and CDR2 as YYREEE (reference sequence). Trimming stripped 0 bases from V and 7 bases from J, with 7 bases between. The CDR3 has 12 residues. The CDR3 region is CASSLDRVGYTF. CDR3 bases: TGTGCCAGCAGCTTGGACAGGGTTGGCTACACCTTC.

Here the CDR3 DNA reads TGTGCCAGCAGTGTCTCCAGGGGAAGGGCAGGGGCCAACGTCCTGACTTTC. Residues: CASSVSRGRAGANVLTF. This rearrangement joins TRBV2 to TRBJ2-6, with D possibly TRBD1 on 6 matching bases. V was pared by 4 bases and J by 4 bases, with 17 bases between. From germline, CDR1 is SNHLY and CDR2 FYNNEI. The CDR3 length is 17 residues.